This T cell receptor delta chain was captured in a study of γδ T cells in repeated Plasmodium falciparum infection. Overall study context: Donors were malaria-exposed Malian children or age- and gender-matched Australian children. Donors had four controlled P. falciparum NF54 infections over approximately 600 days. The study, taken as a whole, reports: Vdelta2-negative gammadelta repertoires appeared less diverse and less shared in Malian than Australian children. In Vdelta2-negative, largely Vdelta1+, gammadelta repertoires, repeated controlled infections appeared to drive clonal selection waves.

This clone was observed at least ten times. The antigen is unknown. This DNA translates differently at residue 9 from the TCRdb protein, which is that of a much larger clone; a read error is likely, and the protein shown is the DNA's own translation. TCRdb redid clone calling on the multiplex PCR reads using CATT. The sample lists approximately 60,000 delta-chain clones, around 1.7% occurring once. Germline trimming cut 3 bases from V and 3 bases from J; bases unmatched to any gene: 1. The CDR3 runs 14 residues. Germline assignment: CDR1 GEAIGNYY and CDR2 EKD. Vgamma9/Vdelta2+ and Vdelta2-negative gammadelta T cells were flow-sorted from PBMC for bulk sequencing.

Sequenced input: gamma-delta T cells from blood. The rearrangement links TRDV2 to TRDJ1; 12 bases are a match to TRDD3. The sequence was collected from a pool of human donors (malaria-infected and uninfected, not separated). The CDR3 DNA sequence: TGTGCCTGTGACCCTGGGGGATACGCCGATAAACTCATCTTT. It specifies CACDPGGYADKLIF.